This T cell receptor (beta chain) was obtained from a study of a mutant IDH1 vaccine in newly diagnosed glioma. Study background: Patients got radiotherapy, temozolomide, or both beforehand, and most got both.

Time point indicated: baseline, week 1 (first vaccination visit). Stated treatment: pre-vaccination baseline after standard-of-care therapy. TCRdb's copy holds only in-frame clones and misses some; the assay was immunoSEQ multiplex PCR. The table lists roughly 68,000 clones, about four fifths of them singletons. The ends were cut back, 0 bases at V and 6 bases at J, with 9 bases in the middle. The germline V gene encodes CDR1 SGDLS and CDR2 YYNGEE. The CDR3 length is 13 residues. The chain carries TRBV9 and TRBJ1-1, with D unresolved. This specimen was PBMCs, taken from a glioma patient treated with radiotherapy, temozolomide or both. This TCR came from a man between 50 and 59 years old with glioma. CDR3 nucleotide sequence: TGTGCCAGCAGCGTAGTGCAGTCGGCTGAAGCTTTCTTT. It specifies CASSVVQSAEAFF. The complete variable domain, with remaining parts taken from reference TRBV9 and TRBJ1-1, reads DSGVTQTPKHLITATGQRVTLRCSPRSGDLSVYWYQQSLDQGLQFLIQYYNGEERAKGNILERFSAQQFPDLHSELNLSSLELGDSALYFCASSVVQSAEAFFGQGTRLTVV.